A selection of T cell receptor beta chains follows, all from one sample in a study of blood T cell repertoires in COVID-19. TCRdb's copy holds only in-frame clones and misses some; the assay was immunoSEQ multiplex PCR. The sample yields 80,000 to 100,000 clones, roughly 90% seen once. The material sequenced was peripheral blood. The receptors were sampled from a woman between 45 and 65 years old with active or convalescent COVID-19. Each CDR3 is given with its conserved first and last residue. A D gene is named only where the DNA matches it firmly. For some rows the clone size is stated as once, few or many, or as a class when expanded; others skip it.

abundance	v_gene	j_gene	d_gene	CDR3aa	CDR3nt
NA	TRBV30	TRBJ1-1	NA	CAWTAGLGTEAFF	TGTGCCTGGACGGCGGGTCTGGGCACTGAAGCTTTCTTT
NA	TRBV6-5	TRBJ2-7	TRBD1	CASSYSTGQGSYEQYF	TGTGCCAGCAGTTACAGTACGGGACAGGGTTCCTACGAGCAGTACTTC
NA	TRBV30	TRBJ2-2	NA	CAWSGQTLNTGELFF	TGTGCCTGGAGTGGACAGACGCTTAACACCGGGGAGCTGTTTTTT
NA	TRBV6-2/TRBV6-3	TRBJ1-5	NA	CASSYSWEYQPQHF	TGTGCCAGCAGTTACAGCTGGGAGTATCAGCCCCAGCATTTT
NA	TRBV6-2/TRBV6-3	TRBJ1-6	NA	CASSYRGESPLHF	TGTGCCAGCAGTTATCGCGGGGAATCACCCCTCCACTTT
NA	TRBV14	TRBJ1-1	TRBD1	CASSQETGGTAFF	TGTGCCAGCAGCCAAGAGACAGGGGGGACAGCTTTCTTT
NA	TRBV12-3/TRBV12-4	TRBJ1-1	NA	CASSRLGGEAFF	TGTGCCAGCAGCCGCCTCGGGGGGGAAGCTTTCTTT
once	TRBV4-1	TRBJ2-3	NA	CASSQERQIYTDTQYF	TGCGCCAGCAGCCAAGAACGACAGATTTACACAGATACGCAGTATTTT
NA	TRBV2	TRBJ1-5	TRBD1	CASSASRDRGPRNQPQHF	TGTGCCAGCAGTGCCTCCCGCGACAGGGGACCAAGAAATCAGCCCCAGCATTTT
few	TRBV10-3	TRBJ1-2	NA	CAISSGTNYGYTF	TGTGCCATCAGTTCCGGGACAAACTATGGCTACACCTTC
NA	TRBV4-1	TRBJ1-2	TRBD1	CASSQMGQTRGYTF	TGCGCCAGCAGCCAGATGGGACAGACTAGAGGCTACACCTTC
few	TRBV19	TRBJ1-2	NA	CASSKNGQIYGYTF	TGTGCCAGTAGCAAAAACGGACAGATCTATGGCTACACCTTC
NA	TRBV7-8	TRBJ2-7	NA	CASSLRVGLYEQYF	TGTGCCAGCAGCTTACGGGTCGGCCTCTACGAGCAGTACTTC
once	TRBV5-5	TRBJ2-3	NA	CASSLANRGGYTQYF	TGTGCCAGCAGCTTGGCCAACAGGGGAGGCTATACGCAGTATTTT
NA	TRBV7-2	TRBJ2-7	NA	CASSPTNSYEQYF	TGTGCCAGCAGCCCGACTAATTCCTACGAGCAGTACTTC
few	TRBV6-5	TRBJ2-7	NA	CASNRAYEQYF	TGTGCCAGCAACAGGGCCTACGAGCAGTACTTC
once	TRBV7-2	TRBJ1-1	TRBD1	CASSSHGTGALMNTEAFF	TGTGCCAGCAGCTCGCATGGGACAGGGGCACTCATGAACACTGAAGCTTTCTTT
few	TRBV28	TRBJ1-6	NA	CASRKGSNSPLHF	TGTGCCAGCAGGAAAGGGAGTAATTCACCCCTCCACTTT
NA	TRBV29-1	TRBJ2-1	NA	CSAAGIGDRGHAMEQFF	TGCAGCGCCGCGGGTATAGGTGACCGCGGTCATGCAATGGAGCAGTTCTTC
NA	TRBV9	TRBJ2-3	NA	CASSVVSTGSAEDTQYF	TGTGCCAGCAGCGTAGTAAGTACAGGCTCGGCGGAAGATACGCAGTATTTT
NA	TRBV18	TRBJ1-2	NA	CASSTNRDNYGYTF	TGTGCCAGCTCAACGAACAGGGACAACTATGGCTACACCTTC
once	TRBV19	TRBJ2-7	NA	CASSNEGLPSYEQYF	TGTGCCAGTAGTAATGAGGGCCTCCCCTCCTACGAGCAGTACTTC
NA	TRBV4-3	TRBJ2-1	TRBD1	CASSQPGGLEQFF	TGCGCCAGCAGCCAGCCAGGGGGCCTTGAGCAGTTCTTC
NA	TRBV5-4	TRBJ2-1	NA	CASSGAVGGAGNEQFF	TGTGCCAGCAGCGGGGCCGTTGGGGGCGCTGGGAATGAGCAGTTCTTC
once	TRBV7-9	TRBJ1-1	NA	CASSEAGTLLEAFF	TGTGCCAGCAGCGAGGCCGGGACACTCCTTGAAGCTTTCTTT
NA	TRBV6-2/TRBV6-3	TRBJ1-4	NA	CASSLQFNEKLFF	TGTGCCAGCAGCCTACAGTTCAATGAAAAACTGTTTTTT
NA	TRBV15	TRBJ2-1	NA	CATSDGQYNEQFF	TGTGCCACCAGCGACGGACAGTACAATGAGCAGTTCTTC
NA	TRBV7-2	TRBJ1-5	TRBD1	CASSQQGAGQPQHF	TGTGCCAGCAGCCAGCAGGGGGCAGGGCAGCCCCAGCATTTT
NA	TRBV5-1	TRBJ1-1	TRBD1	CASSFQGANTEAFF	TGCGCCAGCAGCTTCCAGGGGGCGAACACTGAAGCTTTCTTT
NA	TRBV2	TRBJ2-2	TRBD2	CASSTSGGAPNTGELFF	TGTGCCAGCAGTACTAGCGGGGGGGCCCCAAACACCGGGGAGCTGTTTTTT
NA	TRBV11-3	TRBJ2-2	NA	CASSPRVGTGELFF	TGTGCCAGCAGCCCCCGGGTGGGCACCGGGGAGCTGTTTTTT
NA	TRBV20-1	TRBJ1-2	NA	CSASFRGVRGYTF	TGCAGTGCTAGTTTTCGGGGAGTTCGGGGCTACACCTTC
NA	TRBV7-2	TRBJ1-4	NA	CASSPAVNEKLFF	TGTGCCAGCAGCCCGGCGGTGAATGAAAAACTGTTTTTT
NA	TRBV11-1	TRBJ1-1	TRBD1	CASSRDPQGARISAFF	TGTGCCAGCAGCAGGGACCCACAGGGGGCGAGAATCTCAGCTTTCTTT
NA	TRBV19	TRBJ2-3	NA	CASSIQGPGDTQYF	TGTGCCAGTAGTATTCAGGGTCCGGGAGATACGCAGTATTTT
NA	TRBV30	TRBJ2-7	NA	CAWSMAEDTYEQYF	TGTGCCTGGAGTATGGCCGAGGATACCTACGAGCAGTACTTC
few	TRBV7-7	TRBJ1-1	NA	CASSLLDSSMNTEAFF	TGTGCCAGCAGCTTACTCGATTCCAGTATGAACACTGAAGCTTTCTTT
NA	TRBV11-1	TRBJ2-5	TRBD1	CASSPGQGIETQYF	TGTGCCAGCAGCCCGGGACAGGGAATAGAGACCCAGTACTTC
NA	TRBV9	TRBJ2-3	NA	CASSLARGSVADTQYF	TGTGCCAGCAGCCTCGCTAGGGGTTCTGTCGCAGATACGCAGTATTTT
NA	TRBV5-4	TRBJ2-2	NA	CASSPAAGGRAGELFF	TGTGCCAGCAGCCCGGCCGCCGGGGGACGGGCCGGGGAGCTGTTTTTT
NA	TRBV2	TRBJ2-1	TRBD2	CASSLLAGGYNEQFF	TGTGCCAGCAGTCTCTTAGCGGGGGGCTACAATGAGCAGTTCTTC